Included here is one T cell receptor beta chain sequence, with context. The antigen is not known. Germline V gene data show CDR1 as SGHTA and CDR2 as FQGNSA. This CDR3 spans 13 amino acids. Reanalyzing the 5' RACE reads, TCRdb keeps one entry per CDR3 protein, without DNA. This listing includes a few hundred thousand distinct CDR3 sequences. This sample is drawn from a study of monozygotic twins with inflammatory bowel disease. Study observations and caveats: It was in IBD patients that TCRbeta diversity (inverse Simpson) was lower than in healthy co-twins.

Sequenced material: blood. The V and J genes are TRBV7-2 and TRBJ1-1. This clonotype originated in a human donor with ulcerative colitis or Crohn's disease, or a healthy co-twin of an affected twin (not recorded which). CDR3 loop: CASRRNMNTEAFF.